The sequence of this T cell receptor beta chain was determined in a study of identical twins. The study's findings and limits: Partly confounded zero-insertion analyses could result from invariant MAIT and iNKT cells. Twin-shared out-of-frame alpha sequences were enriched for low generation probability.

A template switching step contributed a universal primer site, while unique molecular identifiers were present in the cDNA. TCRdb called the 5' RACE reads again in MiXCR, with one record for every CDR3 protein. The sample lists hundreds of thousands of distinct CDR3 sequences; approximately 7% were seen once. Only a few counts were recorded for this clonotype. The antigen is unknown. Germline CDR1 SGHRS, CDR2 YFSETQ. CDR3 length: 15 residues. V was trimmed by 4 bases and J by 2 bases, leaving 15 bases between them. These data also featured in a second study, about yellow fever vaccine responses in identical twins. That source adds: The authors reported partly convergent, partly personalized vaccine responses in identical twins.

The specimen was memory (CD45RO+) T cells sorted from blood. This chain uses TRBV5-1 with TRBJ1-2; tentatively, D is TRBD1 (5 bases). This TCR was recovered from a woman between 18 and 29 years old in good health. CDR3 nucleotides: TGCGCCAGCAGCCCCGGCGGTGGGGGAAACTATGGCTACACCTTC. This gives the protein CASSPGGGGNYGYTF.